The rows below give T cell receptor beta chains drawn from one sample of a study of T-cell reconstitution after alpha-beta-depleted transplantation in children. TCRdb used MiXCR to reprocess the PCR reads, holding one entry per CDR3 protein. Among about 150,000 distinct CDR3 sequences, 8.8% were seen once, and the ten largest hold less than 20%. The sample here was PBMCs, mostly from graft donor cells, taken 180 days after TCRalphabeta/CD19-depleted stem cell transplant. Receptors were obtained from a female patient aged 2-9 years who had a stem cell transplant for congenital amegakaryocytic thrombocytopenia, so the T cells may come from the graft donor. CDR3s include the opening cysteine and the closing phenylalanine or tryptophan. Each record gives: D gene, V gene, clone size, J gene, CDR3 length, CDR3 DNA, CDR3 protein. The D gene is left open where the match is weak. Size is stated for part of the rows, as once, few or many counts, or as a class when the clone is expanded.

>.|TRBV24-1|many|TRBJ1-5|15
TGTGCCACCAGCCCCCGTGACAGACACAATCAGCCCCAGCATTTT
CATSPRDRHNQPQHF
>.|TRBV3-1|.|TRBJ2-7|14
TGTGCCAGCAGCCATACCGGGACTCCTTACGAGCAGTACTTC
CASSHTGTPYEQYF
>TRBD2|TRBV6-1|.|TRBJ2-1|13
TGTGCCAGCAGTAGATGGACTAGCAGTGAGCAGTTCTTC
CASSRWTSSEQFF
>.|TRBV7-6|few|TRBJ1-1|15
TGTGCCAGCAGCTCCCCGACAGCCTTGAACACTGAAGCTTTCTTT
CASSSPTALNTEAFF
>.|TRBV10-2|.|TRBJ2-2|12
TGCGCCAGCAGTGAACTGTTCGGGGAGCTGTTTTTT
CASSELFGELFF
>.|TRBV5-1|.|TRBJ2-7|13
TGCGCCAGCAGCTTGGACAAATCCTACGAGCAGTACTTC
CASSLDKSYEQYF
>.|TRBV10-3|many|TRBJ1-5|15
TGTGCCATCAGTGAGTTAGGGACTAGCAATCAGCCCCAGCATTTT
CAISELGTSNQPQHF
>.|TRBV5-6|many|TRBJ1-1|14
TGTGCCAGCAGCTTGGGACACATGAACACTGAAGCTTTCTTT
CASSLGHMNTEAFF
>.|TRBV10-1|many|TRBJ2-5|16
TGCGCCAGCAGTGAGTCGGTTGGCAGCCTCCAAGAGACCCAGTACTTC
CASSESVGSLQETQYF
>TRBD2|TRBV7-2|many|TRBJ2-2|15
TGTGCCAGCAGCCCAGCGGGAGGGCGATCCGGGGAGCTGTTTTTT
CASSPAGGRSGELFF
>.|TRBV7-9|few|TRBJ1-5|14
TGTGCCAGCAGCTCAGAGGTTAGCAATCAGCCCCAGCATTTT
CASSSEVSNQPQHF
>.|TRBV5-1|many|TRBJ2-1|15
TGCGCCAGCAGCTTGACGGGCGGCTCCTACAATGAGCAGTTCTTC
CASSLTGGSYNEQFF
>TRBD1|TRBV10-3|many|TRBJ1-4|14
TGTGCCATCGGGACAGGGTCACAGAATGAAAAACTGTTTTTT
CAIGTGSQNEKLFF
>.|TRBV5-1|many|TRBJ1-5|15
TGCGCCAGCAGCCTGGACAGTTATAGCAATCAGCCCCAGCATTTT
CASSLDSYSNQPQHF
>.|TRBV7-2|many|TRBJ1-2|13
TGTGCCAGCAGCTTAGCACAGCTCTATGGCTACACCTTC
CASSLAQLYGYTF
>.|TRBV12-3/TRBV12-4|many|TRBJ2-3|13
TGTGCCAGCAGTTTGGGTGGCTCAGATACGCAGTATTTT
CASSLGGSDTQYF
>TRBD2|TRBV11-2|.|TRBJ2-3|15
TGTGCCATCAGCTCCATAGCGGGGCTCACAGATACGCAGTATTTT
CAISSIAGLTDTQYF
>TRBD2|TRBV7-8|many|TRBJ2-5|16
TGTGCCAGCAGACGACCGCGACTAGCGGAAAAAGAGACCCAGTACTTC
CASRRPRLAEKETQYF
>.|TRBV5-1|many|TRBJ2-3|14
TGCGCCAGCAGCTTGAACAGGGTAACAGATACGCAGTATTTT
CASSLNRVTDTQYF
>TRBD2|TRBV4-2|many|TRBJ2-1|16
TGTGCCAGCAGCCCGGGACTAGCGGGTCCCTACAATGAGCAGTTCTTC
CASSPGLAGPYNEQFF
>.|TRBV14|many|TRBJ1-1|15
TGTGCCAGCAGCCAAGAAGGGAAGGGTCGGGGAGAAGCTTTCTTT
CASSQEGKGRGEAFF
>TRBD2|TRBV5-1|few|TRBJ2-1|17
TGCGCCAGCAGCCCCCTCACCCCGGGACTAGGTCACAATGAGCAGTTCTTC
CASSPLTPGLGHNEQFF
>.|TRBV12-3/TRBV12-4|.|TRBJ2-5|13
TGTGCCAGCAGTTTAGCGGACGGAGAGACCCAGTACTTC
CASSLADGETQYF
>.|TRBV28|many|TRBJ2-2|14
TGTGCCAGCAGTTTTTACGTGAACACCGGGGAGCTGTTTTTT
CASSFYVNTGELFF
>TRBD2|TRBV20-1|.|TRBJ2-3|14
TGCAGTGCACCTCTAGCGGGGGGAACTGATACGCAGTATTTT
CSAPLAGGTDTQYF
>TRBD2|TRBV5-1|many|TRBJ2-1|16
TGCGCCAGCAGCTTCAGGACTAGCGGGGGTTACAATGAGCAGTTCTTC
CASSFRTSGGYNEQFF
>.|TRBV5-4|.|TRBJ1-2|14
TGTGCCAGCAGCTTTTCCGGCGAGAGGGATGGCTACACCTTC
CASSFSGERDGYTF
>.|TRBV5-1|few|TRBJ2-3|15
TGCGCCAGCGCCCACGGGGGGCCTAACACAGATACGCAGTATTTT
CASAHGGPNTDTQYF